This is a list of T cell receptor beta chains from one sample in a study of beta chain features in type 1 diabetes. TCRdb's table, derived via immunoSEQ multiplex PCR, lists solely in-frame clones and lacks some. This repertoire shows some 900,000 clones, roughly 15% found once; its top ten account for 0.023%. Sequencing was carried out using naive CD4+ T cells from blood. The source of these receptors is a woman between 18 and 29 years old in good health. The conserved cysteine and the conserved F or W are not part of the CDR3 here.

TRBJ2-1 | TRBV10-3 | AISGGTGGTNNEQF
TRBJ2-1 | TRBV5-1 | ASDTGGGYEQF
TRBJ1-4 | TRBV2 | ASSKTAATNEKLF
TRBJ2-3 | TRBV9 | ASSVHQMSDTQY
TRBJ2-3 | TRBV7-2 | ASWNGEGPADTQY
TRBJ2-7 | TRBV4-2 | ASSLATSGDEQY
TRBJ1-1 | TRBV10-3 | ATSTDTEAF
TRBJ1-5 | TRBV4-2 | ASSLWRGDQPQH
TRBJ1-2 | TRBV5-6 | ASSPLLTANYGYT
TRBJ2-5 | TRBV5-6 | ASSFYSRLQETQY
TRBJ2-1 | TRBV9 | ASSPISGSYNEQF
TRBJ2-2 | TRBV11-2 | ASSLGSDANTGELF
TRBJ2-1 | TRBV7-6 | ASSVTSVHNEQF
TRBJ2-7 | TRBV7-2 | ASATPQTSGRGSVYEQY
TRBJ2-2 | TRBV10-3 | AISSASGRFPGELF
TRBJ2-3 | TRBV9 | ASSVDGRSTDTQY
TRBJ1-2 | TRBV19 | ASSPTKGFFYGYT
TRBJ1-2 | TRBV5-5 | ASSLALAGGPGYGYT
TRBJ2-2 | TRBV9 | ASSAQRAGVTGELF
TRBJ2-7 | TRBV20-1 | SAIEGFRQY
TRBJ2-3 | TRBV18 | ASSPIPDTQY
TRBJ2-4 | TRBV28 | ASTLGGLENIQY
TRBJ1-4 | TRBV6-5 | ASIDRGRGKLF
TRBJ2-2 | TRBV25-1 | ASSEFSRDTGELF
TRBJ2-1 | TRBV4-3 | ASSQDGSMSSYNEQF
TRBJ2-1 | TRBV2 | ASSPTGSTF
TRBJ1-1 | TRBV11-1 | ASSPPGNTEAF
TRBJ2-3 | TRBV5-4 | ASSLGSRTDTQY